The 16 T cell receptor beta chains below come from one sample, sequenced in a study of blood T cell repertoires in COVID-19. Clones were read by immunoSEQ multiplex PCR, and TCRdb kept only the in-frame ones, dropping some. The data contain around 190,000 clones, roughly 80% of them singletons. Sequencing was performed on peripheral blood. Receptor source: a woman between 45 and 60 years old with acute or convalescent COVID-19.

The chain carries TRBV30 and TRBJ1-5, with TRBD1 as a possible D gene (5 bases). Germline V gene sequence: CDR1 GTSNPN, CDR2 SVGIG (reference sequence). V shed 0 bases and J shed 1 base, with 16 bases lying between them. The CDR3 has 17 residues. In nucleotides, the CDR3 is TGTGCCTGGAGTGTGGGTTGGCCCGGGGGGAGCAATCAGCCCCAGCATTTT. Translation gives CAWSVGWPGGSNQPQHF.

This chain joins TRBV7-2 and TRBJ2-1; weak D call: TRBD1 (7 bases). V was shortened by 3 bases and J by 8 bases, with 17 bases between the two germline ends. This CDR3 is 15 amino acids long. Germline lookup yields CDR1 SGHTA and CDR2 FQGNSA. This CDR3 is CASSFNRGGFYEQFF. The CDR3 nucleotides are TGTGCCAGCAGCTTTAACAGGGGAGGATTCTATGAGCAGTTCTTC.

The chain links TRBV11-2 to TRBJ1-6; tentative D call: TRBD1 (6 bases). The CDR3 length is 17 residues. Germline V gene sequence: CDR1 SGHAT, CDR2 FQNNGV. Trimming took off 4 bases at V and 10 bases at J, with 23 bases between the two ends. This CDR3 is CASSSLNLQGWGSPLHF. For the CDR3, the DNA is TGTGCCAGCAGCTCCTTAAATTTACAGGGTTGGGGATCACCCCTCCACTTT.

The CDR3 region has the DNA TGTGCCAGCAGCCCCGAACCAGCGGGGGTCACCGGGGAGCTGTTTTTT. This codes for CASSPEPAGVTGELFF. This chain connects TRBV3-1 (or the pseudogene TRBV3-2) to TRBJ2-2, with 8 bases that match TRBD2. The V gene end was trimmed by 4 bases and the J gene end by 4 bases; junction bases not matched to a gene: 8. CDR1 and CDR2 (germline): LGHDT, YNNKEL (reference sequence). This CDR3 is built from 16 residues.

The chain carries TRBV7-2 and TRBJ2-1; TRBD2 aligns across 7 bases. The CDR3 extends over 13 amino acids. After removal of 7 bases from V and 4 bases from J, the junction contained 4 bases not matched to a gene. The germline V gene encodes CDR1 SGHTA and CDR2 FQGNSA. For the CDR3, the DNA is TGTGCCAGCATGGGAGCGGGGTACAATGAGCAGTTCTTC. This translates into CASMGAGYNEQFF.

The V and J genes are TRBV7-2 and TRBJ1-5, with 7 bases identical to TRBD1. The CDR3 length is 16 residues. Germline V gene sequence: CDR1 SGHTA, CDR2 FQGNSA. Trimming removed 5 bases from V and 0 bases from J; junction bases left unmatched: 7. The CDR3 is CASSPRTGVSNQPQHF. In DNA form, the CDR3 reads TGTGCCAGCAGCCCGAGGACAGGAGTTAGCAATCAGCCCCAGCATTTT.

The chain is built from TRBV4-3 and TRBJ2-4; D possibly corresponds to TRBD2 (6 bases). V was clipped by 0 bases and J by 11 bases, with 11 bases between them. Germline assignment: CDR1 LGHNA and CDR2 YSLEER. CDR3 size: 13 residues. As DNA, the CDR3 is TGCGCCAGCAGCCAAGATACGTCGGGGGTTCAGTACTTC. Amino acids: CASSQDTSGVQYF.

DNA of the CDR3: TGTGCCAGCAGTTATGGGACAGGCCTCTCCTACGAGCAGTACTTC. The encoded protein is CASSYGTGLSYEQYF. The chain employs TRBV27 and TRBJ2-7, with 8 positions matching TRBD1. Germline values: CDR1 MNHEY, CDR2 SMNVEV (reference sequence). Trimming cost V 4 bases and J 0 bases; bases outside gene matches: 5. The CDR3 sequence is 15 residues long.

The V and J genes are TRBV27 and TRBJ2-3; D uncertain. Germline V gives CDR1 MNHEY, CDR2 SMNVEV (reference sequence). Trimming stripped 5 bases from V and 5 bases from J, with 14 bases between. The CDR3 length is 14 residues. DNA for the CDR3: TGTGCCAGCAGTCCCCTCGAGGTGGAAGATACGCAGTATTTT. Translating gives CASSPLEVEDTQYF.

DNA for the CDR3: TGTGCCAGCAGCCTACAGGGGGCTGGAACTGAAGCTTTCTTT. Protein: CASSLQGAGTEAFF. The chain couples TRBV27 to TRBJ1-1, with 9 bases aligning to TRBD1. The CDR3 extends over 14 amino acids. The J segment lost 5 bases and the V segment lost 6 bases, leaving 7 bases of the junction unmatched. CDR1 is MNHEY, CDR2 SMNVEV, per germline (reference sequence).

The chain links TRBV6-5 to TRBJ2-7; 7 bases are a match to TRBD1. The CDR3 is 15 residues long. CDR1 MNHEY and CDR2 SVGAGI come from the germline V gene. Losses at the gene ends were 0 bases for V and 6 bases for J; bases not matched to a gene: 8. The CDR3 sequence: CASSYSNRGLSEQYF. The CDR3 DNA reads as TGTGCCAGCAGTTACTCGAATAGGGGGCTTTCCGAGCAGTACTTC.

The V and J genes are TRBV4-2 and TRBJ1-3, with 7 bases aligning to TRBD1. With 1 base clipped from V and 3 bases from J, the junction kept 0 bases outside the gene matches. The CDR3 loop spans 14 amino acids. Germline V gene sequence: CDR1 LGHNA, CDR2 YNFKEQ. This CDR3 reads CASSQGTGGNTIYF. In DNA form, the CDR3 reads TGTGCCAGCAGCCAAGGGACAGGTGGAAACACCATATATTTT.

The V call is TRBV6-5, the J call TRBJ1-4; TRBD1 matches 11 bases. Per germline, CDR1 MNHEY and CDR2 SVGAGI. The V segment lost 6 bases and the J segment 8 bases; nucleotides outside the gene matches: 8. This CDR3 is built from 15 residues. CDR3 in DNA: TGTGCCAGCAGGGGCCCTGGGACAGGGGGAGAAAAACTGTTTTTT. Translation: CASRGPGTGGEKLFF.

V is TRBV5-1 and J is TRBJ1-2; D perhaps matches TRBD1 (6 bases). Germline V gives CDR1 SGHRS, CDR2 YFSETQ. The CDR3 length is 15 residues. The V end lost 5 bases, the J end lost 4 bases, and 18 bases lay between the germline ends. In DNA form, the CDR3 reads TGCGCCAGCAGGATCGACCACAGGGTGGCCTATGGCTACACCTTC. It codes for CASRIDHRVAYGYTF.

The V call is TRBV6-5, the J call TRBJ1-1; possibly TRBD1 for D (6 bases). Trimming took 9 bases from V and 2 from J, leaving 13 bases between them. This CDR3 has 13 residues. CDR1 and CDR2 (germline): MNHEY, SVGAGI. The CDR3 is CASKGGLNTEAFF. In DNA, the CDR3 is TGTGCCAGTAAGGGGGGGTTAAACACTGAAGCTTTCTTT.

The rearrangement joins TRBV15 to TRBJ2-3, with D possibly matching TRBD2 (7 bases). The CDR3 extends over 16 amino acids. The V gene's germline CDR1 is LNHNV and CDR2 YYDKDF (reference sequence). Deletions cut 3 bases from V and 3 bases from J, with 16 bases between. In nucleotides, the CDR3 is TGTGCCACCAGCAGGGGGGGGGCGGGAGCTACAGATACGCAGTATTTT. Its protein is CATSRGGAGATDTQYF.